The 8 T cell receptor beta chains in this list originate from one sample, sequenced in a study of blood T cell repertoires in COVID-19. The protocol was immunoSEQ multiplex PCR, while the TCRdb copy is restricted to in-frame clones and leaves out a portion. Here the sample spans approximately 180,000 clones, 87% being singletons. Input material: peripheral blood. These receptors were collected from a man between 60 and 75 years old with active or convalescent COVID-19.

CDR3 in DNA: TGTGCCAGCAGCTTCACTAGCGGGGGGGCGGAGGGAGAGCAGTACTTC. It codes for CASSFTSGGAEGEQYF. The rearrangement uses TRBV7-2 and TRBJ2-7; 13 bases align to TRBD2. With V trimmed by 3 bases and J by 7 bases, 9 bases remained unmatched. The CDR3 is made up of 16 amino acids. Germline values: CDR1 SGHTA, CDR2 FQGNSA.

The chain joins TRBV11-3 to TRBJ1-3; TRBD1 matches 8 bases. With 0 bases clipped from V and 3 bases from J, the junction kept 1 base outside the gene matches. Germline values: CDR1 SGHNT, CDR2 YENEEA. This CDR3 comprises 15 residues. CDR3 sequence reads: CASSLDRGLGNTIYF. CDR3 nucleotide sequence: TGTGCCAGCAGCTTAGACAGGGGGCTTGGAAACACCATATATTTT.

This sequence joins TRBV11-2 and TRBJ2-7; TRBD2 matches 13 bases. The CDR3 consists of 17 residues. V lost 5 bases, J lost 2 bases, and 9 bases stayed unmatched. Germline CDR1 and CDR2: SGHAT and FQNNGV. The DNA for the CDR3 is TGTGCCAGCAGCCACTGGACTAGCGGGGGCCCAACCTACGAGCAGTACTTC. Protein: CASSHWTSGGPTYEQYF.

This chain connects TRBV19 to TRBJ1-5; D unclear. This CDR3 is built from 14 residues. Trimming took 5 bases from V and 5 from J, leaving 13 bases between them. Germline CDR1 LNHDA, CDR2 SQIVND (reference sequence). The CDR3 DNA is TGTGCCAGTAGTGGCCAGGTTCAGTATCAGCCCCAGCATTTT. Its translation is CASSGQVQYQPQHF.

Comments on this clone: Other DNA sequences of this sample code for an identical CDR3. The chain combines TRBV6-5 with TRBJ2-7; D gene unclear. V was shortened by 4 bases and J by 3 bases, with 4 bases between the two germline ends. Per germline, CDR1 MNHEY and CDR2 SVGAGI. This CDR3 spans 11 amino acids. CDR3 sequence (DNA): TGTGCCAGCAGTTTAAACTACGAGCAGTACTTC. Its protein is CASSLNYEQYF.

This clone was recorded a few times. V gene TRBV19 combines with J gene TRBJ2-3; weak D call: TRBD1 (5 bases). The CDR3 totals 13 residues. V gave up 5 bases and J gave up 4 bases, with 10 bases separating them. Germline V gene lookup returns CDR1 LNHDA and CDR2 SQIVND (reference sequence). In DNA, the CDR3 is TGTGCCAGTAGTTCAGGGTTCGCAGATACGCAGTATTTT. It specifies CASSSGFADTQYF.

The chain links TRBV6-1 to TRBJ2-1, with TRBD2 matching over 13 bases. V lost 6 bases to trimming and J lost 8 bases; unmatched junction nucleotides: 16. The CDR3 has 18 amino acids. Germline CDR1 MNHNS, CDR2 SASEGT. This chain's CDR3 is CASSEPTSGGAGFDEQFF. The DNA of the CDR3 is TGTGCCAGCAGCGAACCCACTAGCGGGGGGGCCGGGTTTGATGAGCAGTTCTTC.

The chain is built from TRBV29-1 and TRBJ2-7; D might be TRBD1 (6 bases). Trimming cost V 4 bases and J 0 bases, with 10 bases left between them. Germline loops: CDR1 SQVTM, CDR2 ANQGSEA. The CDR3 loop spans 13 amino acids. The CDR3 DNA is TGCAGCGTTGGAGGGACACGCTCCTACGAGCAGTACTTC. Translation: CSVGGTRSYEQYF.